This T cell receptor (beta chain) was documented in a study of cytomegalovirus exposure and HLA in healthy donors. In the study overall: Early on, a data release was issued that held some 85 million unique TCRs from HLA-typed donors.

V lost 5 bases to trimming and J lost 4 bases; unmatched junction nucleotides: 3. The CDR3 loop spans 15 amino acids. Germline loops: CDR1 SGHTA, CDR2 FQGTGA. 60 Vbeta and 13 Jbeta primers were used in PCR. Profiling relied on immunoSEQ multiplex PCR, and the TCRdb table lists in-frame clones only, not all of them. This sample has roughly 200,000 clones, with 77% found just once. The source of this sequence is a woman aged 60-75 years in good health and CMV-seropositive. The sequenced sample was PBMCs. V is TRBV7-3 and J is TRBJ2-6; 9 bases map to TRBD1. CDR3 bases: TGTGCCAGCAGCCCACAGGGGGCCGGGGCCAACGTCCTGACTTTC. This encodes CASSPQGAGANVLTF.